This TCR beta chain came from a study of OX40 agonist ivuxolimab in advanced cancers. Study-wide context: Patients got intravenous ivuxolimab at 0.01 to 10 mg/kg every 2 weeks. Findings and caveats of the study: The 0.1-3.0 mg/kg partial responders had among the lowest clonal expansion.

Regarding this clone: Its antigen is unknown.

Trimming pared 2 bases from V and 0 bases from J, leaving 3 bases between. Per the germline V gene, CDR1 is KGHSH and CDR2 is LQKENI. This CDR3 is built from 13 residues. Blood was sampled at baseline, cycle 4 day 1, and cycle 7 day 1. Assay used: immunoSEQ multiplex PCR; TCRdb lists only in-frame clones, some missing. The sample consists of roughly 35,000 clones, approximately 90% of them appearing once. The input for sequencing was CD4+ or CD8+ T cells sorted from blood, taken in a trial of the OX40 agonist ivuxolimab. This rearrangement joins TRBV18 to TRBJ2-3; D uncertain. This clonotype was obtained from an adult with an advanced solid tumor such as melanoma, head and neck, liver or kidney cancer. The CDR3: CASSPASTDTQYF. The DNA for the CDR3 is TGTGCCAGCTCACCAGCTAGCACAGATACGCAGTATTTT. Full variable domain (remainder filled in from reference TRBV18 and TRBJ2-3): NAGVMQNPRHLVRRRGQEARLRCSPMKGHSHVYWYRQLPEEGLKFMVYLQKENIIDESGMPKERFSAEFPKEGPSILRIQQVVRGDSAAYFCASSPASTDTQYFGPGTRLTVL.